One T cell receptor (beta chain) is described in this entry. Its specificity is not known. This sample was included in a study of graft-versus-host responses after intestinal transplantation. The CDR3 is made up of 14 amino acids. In germline, CDR1 is WNHNN, CDR2 SYGVQD (reference sequence). The trim removed 9 bases at V and 5 bases at J, leaving 7 bases unmatched. Clones were sequenced by immunoSEQ multiplex PCR, and TCRdb holds only the in-frame ones, with some missing. The repertoire holds over 70,000 clones, with about four fifths as singletons. The rearrangement links TRBV10-1 to TRBJ2-5; TRBD2 aligns across 12 bases. The material was unstimulated CD8+ T cells sorted from spleen or lymph node cells, obtained before intestinal transplant. The receptor was derived from a human donor who received an intestinal transplant. CDR3: CASLAGGPAETQYF. CDR3 sequence (DNA): TGCGCCAGTCTAGCGGGAGGGCCGGCTGAGACCCAGTACTTC.